One sample yielded the 6 T cell receptor beta chains listed below, sequenced in a study of cytomegalovirus exposure and HLA in healthy donors. Clones were sequenced by immunoSEQ multiplex PCR, and TCRdb holds only the in-frame ones, with some missing. This table has more than 95,000 clones, 88% appearing once. The sample was PBMCs. Receptors originate from a man aged 18 to 29 in good health and CMV-seronegative.

V and J are TRBV7-8 and TRBJ2-7; 8 bases line up with TRBD2. The CDR3 covers 12 residues. Germline values: CDR1 SGHVS, CDR2 FQNEAQ. J was trimmed by 2 bases and V by 8 bases; bases with no gene match: 2. This CDR3 is CASSGGTYEQYF. The DNA of the CDR3 is TGTGCCAGCTCGGGGGGGACCTACGAGCAGTACTTC.

The J gene is TRBJ1-1, the V gene TRBV27; D is undetermined. From germline, CDR1 is MNHEY and CDR2 SMNVEV (reference sequence). Trimming removed 8 bases from V and 1 base from J, with 14 bases in between. The CDR3 extends over 14 amino acids. CDR3 coding DNA: TGTGCCAGCTCCAGCCGGGGAAAGAACACTGAAGCTTTCTTT. It encodes CASSSRGKNTEAFF.

CDR3 nucleotide sequence: TGTGCCAGTAGTCAGATCCCCCAAGAGACCCAGTACTTC. This codes for CASSQIPQETQYF. The rearrangement links TRBV19 to TRBJ2-5; D call uncertain. This CDR3 contains 13 residues. V gave up 5 bases and J gave up 1 base, with 8 bases separating them. The V gene's germline CDR1 is LNHDA and CDR2 SQIVND (reference sequence).

This chain links TRBV11-2 with TRBJ2-7; 12 bases align to TRBD2. J was trimmed by 1 base and V by 11 bases; bases with no gene match: 9. The CDR3 length is 15 residues. Germline CDR1 SGHAT, CDR2 FQNNGV. The CDR3 sequence: CAGARGLAGSYEQYF. The CDR3 region has the DNA TGTGCCGGAGCGCGGGGACTAGCGGGTTCCTACGAGCAGTACTTC.

V usage is TRBV5-8 and J usage is TRBJ1-4; D gene uncertain. The CDR3 loop spans 16 amino acids. Germline CDR1 SGHTS, CDR2 YDEGEE. With 5 bases removed from V and 6 bases from J, the gap between germline ends came to 20 bases. DNA for the CDR3: TGTGCCAGCAGTCCCATTGAAACCCTCGGGGATGAAAAACTGTTTTTT. Translation gives CASSPIETLGDEKLFF.

The chain couples TRBV6-5 to TRBJ2-3; 9 nucleotides align to TRBD2. Germline CDR1 is MNHEY and CDR2 is SVGAGI. This CDR3 has 15 residues. Germline trimming cut 6 bases from V and 2 bases from J; bases unmatched to any gene: 6. DNA of the CDR3: TGTGCCAGCAGGGCAGCGGGAGGACCCACAGATACGCAGTATTTT. Its translation: CASRAAGGPTDTQYF.